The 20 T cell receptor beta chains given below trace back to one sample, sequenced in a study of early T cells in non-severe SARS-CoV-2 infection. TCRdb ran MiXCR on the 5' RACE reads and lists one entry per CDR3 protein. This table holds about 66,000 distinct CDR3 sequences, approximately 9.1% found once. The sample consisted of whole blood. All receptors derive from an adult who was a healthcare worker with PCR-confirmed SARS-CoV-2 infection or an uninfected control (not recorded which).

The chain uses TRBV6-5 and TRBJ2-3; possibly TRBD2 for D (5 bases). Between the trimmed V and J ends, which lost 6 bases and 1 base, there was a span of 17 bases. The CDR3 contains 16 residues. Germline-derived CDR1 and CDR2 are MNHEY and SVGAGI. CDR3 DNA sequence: TGTGCCAGCAGCTTATTCGGACTGGATGGCACAGATACGCAGTATTTT. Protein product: CASSLFGLDGTDTQYF.

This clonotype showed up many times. CDR3 amino acids: CASSVGTGYNEQFF. The CDR3 DNA follows: TGTGCCAGCAGCGTAGGGACAGGATACAATGAGCAGTTCTTC. The chain employs TRBV9 and TRBJ2-1, with 7 bases aligning to TRBD1. V trimming: 0 bases; J trimming: 4 bases; junction bases outside the gene matches: 1. The CDR3 length is 14 residues. The germline gives CDR1 SGDLS, CDR2 YYNGEE.

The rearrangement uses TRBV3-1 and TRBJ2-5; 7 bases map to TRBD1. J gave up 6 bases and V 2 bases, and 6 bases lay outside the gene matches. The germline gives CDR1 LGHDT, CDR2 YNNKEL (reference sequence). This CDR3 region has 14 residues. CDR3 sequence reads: CASSQYRQGKTQYF. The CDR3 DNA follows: TGTGCCAGCAGCCAATACCGACAGGGCAAGACCCAGTACTTC.

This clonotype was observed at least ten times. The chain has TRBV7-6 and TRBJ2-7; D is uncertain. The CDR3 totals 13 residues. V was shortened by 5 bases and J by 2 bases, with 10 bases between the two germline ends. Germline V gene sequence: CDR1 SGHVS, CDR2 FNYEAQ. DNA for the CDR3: TGTGCCAGCAGCAAGACAAATACCTACGAGCAGTACTTC. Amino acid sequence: CASSKTNTYEQYF.

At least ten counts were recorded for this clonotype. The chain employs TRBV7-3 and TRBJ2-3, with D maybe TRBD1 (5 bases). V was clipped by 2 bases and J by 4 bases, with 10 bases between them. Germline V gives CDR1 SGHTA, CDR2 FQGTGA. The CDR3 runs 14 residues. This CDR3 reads CASSLDGRADTQYF. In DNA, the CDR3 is TGTGCCAGCAGCTTAGACGGCAGGGCAGATACGCAGTATTTT.

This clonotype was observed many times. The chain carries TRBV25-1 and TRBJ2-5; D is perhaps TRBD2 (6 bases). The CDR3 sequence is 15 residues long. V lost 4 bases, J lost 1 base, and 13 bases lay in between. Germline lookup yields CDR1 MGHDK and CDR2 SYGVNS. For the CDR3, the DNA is TGTGCCAGCAGTGCCTTGACTAGTCTCCAAGAGACCCAGTACTTC. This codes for CASSALTSLQETQYF.

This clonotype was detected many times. CDR3 sequence reads: CASATRDDSNTEAFF. CDR3 in DNA: TGTGCCAGCGCTACTCGTGACGATTCGAACACTGAAGCTTTCTTT. The rearrangement joins TRBV5-5 to TRBJ1-1; D is unclear. CDR3 size: 15 residues. Trimming took 7 bases from V and 1 from J, leaving 17 bases between them. Germline CDR1 is SGHKS and CDR2 is YYEKEE (reference sequence).

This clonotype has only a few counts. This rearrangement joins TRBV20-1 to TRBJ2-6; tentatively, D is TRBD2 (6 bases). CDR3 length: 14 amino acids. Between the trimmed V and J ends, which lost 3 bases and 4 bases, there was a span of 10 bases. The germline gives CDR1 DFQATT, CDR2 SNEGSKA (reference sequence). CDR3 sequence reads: CSARRGTGANVLTF. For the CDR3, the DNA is TGCAGTGCTAGGCGGGGAACCGGGGCCAACGTCCTGACTTTC.

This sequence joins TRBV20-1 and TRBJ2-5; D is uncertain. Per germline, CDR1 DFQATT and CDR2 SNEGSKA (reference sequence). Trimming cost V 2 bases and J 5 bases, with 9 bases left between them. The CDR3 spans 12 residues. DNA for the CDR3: TGCAGTGCTAGACCCACCTTTGAGACCCAGTACTTC. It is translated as CSARPTFETQYF.

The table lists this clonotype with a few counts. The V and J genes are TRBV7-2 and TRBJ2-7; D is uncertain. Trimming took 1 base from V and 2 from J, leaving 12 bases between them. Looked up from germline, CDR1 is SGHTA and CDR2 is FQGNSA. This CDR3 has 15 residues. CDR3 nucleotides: TGTGCCAGCAGCTTAGGGGTTCAGTCCGCCTACGAGCAGTACTTC. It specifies CASSLGVQSAYEQYF.

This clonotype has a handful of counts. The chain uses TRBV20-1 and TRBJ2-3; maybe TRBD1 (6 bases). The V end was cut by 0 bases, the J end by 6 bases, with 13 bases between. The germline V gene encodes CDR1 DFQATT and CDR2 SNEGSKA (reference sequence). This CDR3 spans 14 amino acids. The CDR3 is CSARDLRQGDTQYF. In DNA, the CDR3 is TGCAGTGCTAGAGATCTGCGGCAGGGGGATACGCAGTATTTT.

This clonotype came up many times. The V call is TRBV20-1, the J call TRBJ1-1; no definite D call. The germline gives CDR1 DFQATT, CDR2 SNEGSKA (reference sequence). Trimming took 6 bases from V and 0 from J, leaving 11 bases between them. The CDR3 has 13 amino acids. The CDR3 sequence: CSAPEGLNTEAFF. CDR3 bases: TGCAGTGCCCCGGAAGGCTTGAACACTGAAGCTTTCTTT.

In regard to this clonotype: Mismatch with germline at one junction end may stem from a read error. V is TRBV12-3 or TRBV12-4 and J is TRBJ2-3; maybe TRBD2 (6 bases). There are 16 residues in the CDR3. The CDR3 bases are TGTGCCAGCAGTCTAGCGACCACCCAAAGCACAGATACGCAGTATTTT. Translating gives CASSLATTQSTDTQYF.

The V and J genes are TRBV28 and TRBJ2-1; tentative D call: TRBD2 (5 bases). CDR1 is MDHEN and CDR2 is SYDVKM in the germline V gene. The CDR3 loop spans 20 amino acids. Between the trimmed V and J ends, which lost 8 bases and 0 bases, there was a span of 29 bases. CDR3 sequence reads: CASSPRRYAGSLSSYNEQFF. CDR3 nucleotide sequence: TGTGCCAGCTCCCCGAGGAGGTACGCCGGTTCCTTGAGCTCCTACAATGAGCAGTTCTTC.

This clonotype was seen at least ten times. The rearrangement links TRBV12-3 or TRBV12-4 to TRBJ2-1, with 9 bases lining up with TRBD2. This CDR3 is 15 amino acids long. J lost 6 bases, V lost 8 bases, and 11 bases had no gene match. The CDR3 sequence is CASGGLAGVSNEQFF. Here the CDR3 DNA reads TGTGCCAGCGGGGGTTTAGCGGGAGTTAGCAATGAGCAGTTCTTC.

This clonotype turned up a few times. CDR3 amino acids: CATSSFGQGRGEQFF. In nucleotides, the CDR3 is TGTGCCACCAGTTCGTTTGGACAGGGAAGGGGTGAGCAGTTCTTC. V gene TRBV24-1 combines with J gene TRBJ2-1; 8 bases agree with TRBD1. This CDR3 contains 15 residues. Germline values: CDR1 KGHDR, CDR2 SFDVKD. V trimming: 6 bases; J trimming: 9 bases; junction bases outside the gene matches: 12.

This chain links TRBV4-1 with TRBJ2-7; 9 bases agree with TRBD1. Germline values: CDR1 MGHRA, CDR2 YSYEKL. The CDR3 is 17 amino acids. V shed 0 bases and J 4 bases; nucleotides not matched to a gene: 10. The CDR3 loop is CASSQDPTGQGRYEQYF. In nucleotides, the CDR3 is TGCGCCAGCAGCCAAGACCCTACCGGACAGGGGCGGTACGAGCAGTACTTC.

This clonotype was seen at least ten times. The CDR3 coding sequence is TGCAGTGCTAGAGATGGCCAGGGGGCGCCTAATGAAAAACTGTTTTTT. It translates to CSARDGQGAPNEKLFF. The rearrangement uses TRBV20-1 and TRBJ1-4; 8 positions agree with TRBD1. This CDR3 contains 16 residues. Germline lookup yields CDR1 DFQATT and CDR2 SNEGSKA (reference sequence). J was trimmed by 3 bases and V by 0 bases; bases with no gene match: 6.

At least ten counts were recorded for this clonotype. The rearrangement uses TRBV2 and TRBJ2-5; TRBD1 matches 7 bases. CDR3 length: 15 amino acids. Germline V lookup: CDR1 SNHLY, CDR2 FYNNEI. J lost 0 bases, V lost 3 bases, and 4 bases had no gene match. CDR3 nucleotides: TGTGCCAGCAGTGACGGGACAGAATACCAAGAGACCCAGTACTTC. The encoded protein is CASSDGTEYQETQYF.

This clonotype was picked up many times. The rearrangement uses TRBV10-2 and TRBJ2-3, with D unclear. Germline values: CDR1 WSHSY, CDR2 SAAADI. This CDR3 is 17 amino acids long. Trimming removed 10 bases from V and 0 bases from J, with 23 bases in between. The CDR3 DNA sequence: TGCGCCACCGCAAACCATCAGTCCCCGGAGAGCACAGATACGCAGTATTTT. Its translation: CATANHQSPESTDTQYF.